A single T cell receptor beta chain is shown here with its context. Its antigen is not identified. This specimen belongs to a study of T cell repertoires in cytomegalovirus infection. TCRdb fed the reads into MiXCR, producing one record per CDR3 protein. The table records more than 300,000 distinct CDR3 sequences, roughly 34% of them present only once. Study results and limitations: Clonotype analysis showed dominance of the ex vivo response by HLA-C-restricted CMV-specific TCR beta clonotypes.

The sequence was obtained from a human donor in good health (CMV status not recorded). Some clones in this sample may be carry-over from other donors' samples. Sequenced here: cultured PBMCs, sampled from culture after CMV antigen stimulation.

The CDR3 region has the DNA TGTGCCAGCAGCTTGAGTATGGGGAGCAATCAGCCCCAGCATTTT. Its translation: CASSLSMGSNQPQHF. The chain uses TRBV11-2 and TRBJ1-5; no definite D call. CDR1 is SGHAT, CDR2 FQNNGV, per germline. This CDR3 has 15 residues. The V and J ends lost 3 bases and 1 base respectively, with 10 bases between them.